This TCR beta chain was recorded in a study of blood T cells in healthy people across ages. Note on this clonotype: No antigen is known for it.

The V end was cut by 5 bases, the J end by 10 bases, with 24 bases between. CDR3 length: 15 residues. Germline V gene lookup returns CDR1 SGHTA and CDR2 FQGNSA. General study points: Among long-lived donors, naive CD4+ cells were more numerous and diversity higher than in aged donors.

For the second PCR, which ran for 7 to 11 cycles, a sample-barcoded 5' primer and a J-beta primer mix were used. All cDNA molecules were each tagged by a template-switch adaptor with 12 random nucleotides. A minimum of 2.5 million CDR3-containing paired-end reads was obtained for each sample. TCRdb fed the 5' RACE reads into MiXCR, producing one record per CDR3 protein. The sample includes almost 800,000 distinct CDR3 sequences, more than 45% of them seen just once. The sequenced sample consisted of blood. The sequence came from a man aged 25 to 40 in good health. J is TRBJ2-7 and V is TRBV7-2, with a possible D match to TRBD2 (5 bases). Here the CDR3 DNA reads TGTGCCAGCAGCACATCGTCGGGGTCTACTACGGCCCAGTACTTC. It translates to CASSTSSGSTTAQYF.